This T cell receptor beta chain was recorded in a study of glioma-infiltrating T cells. This CDR3 has 13 amino acids. Trimming took 2 bases from V and 0 from J, leaving 2 bases between them. Germline CDR1 SGHAT, CDR2 FQDESV (reference sequence). TCR alpha and beta CDR3 regions were amplified from RNA using iRepertoire nested multiplex PCR. TCRdb reanalysed the multiplex PCR reads using MiXCR and keeps one entry per CDR3 protein. The sample has some 110,000 distinct CDR3 sequences; around 23% are singletons. What was sequenced was glioma tissue, nonneoplastic brain tissue, or PBMCs (not recorded which). The chain joins TRBV11-1 to TRBJ1-5; D unclear. This TCR came from a human donor with low-grade glioma or glioblastoma, undergoing nonglioma brain surgery, or in good health (not recorded which). The CDR3: CASSLSSNQPQHF. DNA for the CDR3: TGTGCCAGCAGCTTATCTAGCAATCAGCCCCAGCATTTT.